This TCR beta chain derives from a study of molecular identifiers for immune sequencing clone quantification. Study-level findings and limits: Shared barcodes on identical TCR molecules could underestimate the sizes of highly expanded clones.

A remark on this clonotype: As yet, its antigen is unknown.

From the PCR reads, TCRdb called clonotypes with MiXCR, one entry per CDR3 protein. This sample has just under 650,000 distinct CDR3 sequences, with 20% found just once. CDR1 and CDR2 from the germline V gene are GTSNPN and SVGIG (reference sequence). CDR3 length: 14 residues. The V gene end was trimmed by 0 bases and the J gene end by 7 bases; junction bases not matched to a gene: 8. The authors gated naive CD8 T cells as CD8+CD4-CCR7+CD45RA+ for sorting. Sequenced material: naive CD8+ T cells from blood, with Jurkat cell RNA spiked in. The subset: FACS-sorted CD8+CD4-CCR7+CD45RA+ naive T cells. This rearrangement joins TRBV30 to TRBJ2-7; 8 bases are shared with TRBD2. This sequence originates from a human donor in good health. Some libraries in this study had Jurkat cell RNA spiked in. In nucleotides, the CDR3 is TGTGCCTGGAGTGTACGAGCGGGAGCTCATGAGCAGTACTTC. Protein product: CAWSVRAGAHEQYF.